The clone carrying this T cell receptor beta chain was observed a single time. Germline V gene lookup returns CDR1 SGHTA and CDR2 FQGNSA. The CDR3 covers 15 residues. The V and J ends lost 5 bases and 8 bases, in that order; junction bases with no gene match: 3. Generated by immunoSEQ multiplex PCR, the TCRdb table keeps only in-frame clones and is missing some. The repertoire has 130,000 or so clones, almost 85% of them found once; the top ten carry around 3.2%. The data originate from a study of blood T cell repertoires in COVID-19. The V call is TRBV7-2, the J call TRBJ2-1; 16 bases are a match to TRBD2. Sequencing was carried out using PBMCs or T cells enriched from blood (not recorded which). The TCR originated in a woman in her fifties or sixties with acute COVID-19. CDR3 bases: TGTGCCAGCAGCGGGGGACTAGCGGGAGGGTATGAGCAGTTCTTC. Its translation is CASSGGLAGGYEQFF.